This is a list of T cell receptor beta chains from one sample in a study of early T cells in non-severe SARS-CoV-2 infection. TCRdb reanalysed the 5' RACE reads using MiXCR and keeps one entry per CDR3 protein. The repertoire holds over 95,000 distinct CDR3 sequences, 16% seen once, with roughly 1.2% in the top ten. Sequencing was done on a sample of whole blood. Receptor source: an adult who was a healthcare worker with PCR-confirmed SARS-CoV-2 infection or an uninfected control (not recorded which). The CDR3 runs from the conserved cysteine through the conserved F or W. The D gene is left open where the match is weak. Only some rows state a clone size, as once, few, many or a class for expanded clones.

CASSAPGGRGDTQYF,TGTGCCAGCAGTGCCCCGGGGGGGCGTGGAGATACGCAGTATTTT,TRBJ2-3,TRBV12-3/TRBV12-4,.,15,TRBD2
CASSISDSYNEQFF,TGTGCCAGTAGTATATCAGACAGCTACAATGAGCAGTTCTTC,TRBJ2-1,TRBV19,many,14,.
CASSFPSFEQYF,TGTGCCAGCAGCTTTCCCTCGTTCGAGCAGTACTTC,TRBJ2-7,TRBV12-3/TRBV12-4,.,12,.
CASSPLFGETQYF,TGTGCCAGCAGCCCCCTCTTTGGAGAGACCCAGTACTTC,TRBJ2-5,TRBV14,.,13,.
CASSPAQDQPQHF,TGTGCCAGCTCACCAGCGCAGGACCAGCCCCAGCATTTT,TRBJ1-5,TRBV18,few,13,.
CALPPPLAGGAQFF,TGTGCCCTTCCCCCGCCCCTAGCGGGAGGGGCGCAGTTCTTC,TRBJ2-1,TRBV30,few,14,TRBD2
CSSGAAEQFF,TGCAGCTCTGGGGCTGCTGAGCAGTTCTTC,TRBJ2-1,TRBV29-1,.,10,.
CASSLGDWSTDTQYF,TGTGCCAGCAGCTTAGGGGACTGGAGCACAGATACGCAGTATTTT,TRBJ2-3,TRBV7-6,few,15,.
CASSMTESYEQYF,TGTGCCAGCAGTATGACAGAGTCCTACGAGCAGTACTTC,TRBJ2-7,TRBV6-5,.,13,.
CASSLGSGQTSNQPQHF,TGTGCCAGCAGCTTAGGTTCCGGACAGACTAGCAATCAGCCCCAGCATTTT,TRBJ1-5,TRBV11-2,.,17,.
CASSTSGTYTDTQYF,TGTGCCAGTAGTACATCCGGGACTTACACAGATACGCAGTATTTT,TRBJ2-3,TRBV19,few,15,.
CASSFGYEQYF,TGTGCCAGCAGTTTCGGGTACGAGCAGTACTTC,TRBJ2-7,TRBV28,many,11,.